The rows below give T cell receptor beta chains drawn from one sample of a study of shared clonotypes between healthy human individuals. TCRdb's table, derived via immunoSEQ multiplex PCR, lists solely in-frame clones and lacks some. The data hold around 600,000 clones, with about 95% observed a single time. Sequencing was carried out using naive CD8+ T cells sorted from blood. These receptors were obtained from a woman aged 25-40 years in good health. Both conserved end residues are part of each CDR3. A D gene is named only where the DNA matches it firmly. Part of the rows lack a size; the others show once, few, many or a class for expanded clones.

d_gene: TRBD2
j_gene: TRBJ2-5
v_gene: TRBV4-1
abundance: -
len: 14
CDR3aa: CASSQAGLGETQYF
CDR3nt: TGCGCCAGCAGCCAAGCTGGACTAGGAGAGACCCAGTACTTC

d_gene: -
j_gene: TRBJ2-7
v_gene: TRBV29-1
abundance: once
len: 11
CDR3aa: CSVLSSDEQYF
CDR3nt: TGCAGCGTCCTTAGCTCAGACGAGCAGTACTTC

d_gene: -
j_gene: TRBJ2-1
v_gene: TRBV2
abundance: -
len: 10
CDR3aa: CASAGKLGFF
CDR3nt: TGTGCCAGCGCGGGGAAACTGGGGTTCTTC

d_gene: -
j_gene: TRBJ1-4
v_gene: TRBV11-3
abundance: -
len: 12
CDR3aa: CASSFWVRKLFF
CDR3nt: TGTGCCAGCAGCTTTTGGGTCAGGAAACTGTTTTTT

d_gene: -
j_gene: TRBJ1-4
v_gene: TRBV27
abundance: -
len: 14
CDR3aa: CASRPFGVGEKLFF
CDR3nt: TGTGCCAGCAGGCCCTTTGGGGTGGGGGAAAAACTGTTTTTT

d_gene: TRBD1
j_gene: TRBJ1-1
v_gene: TRBV5-8
abundance: -
len: 17
CDR3aa: CASSWGQGLGGDTEAFF
CDR3nt: TGTGCCAGCAGCTGGGGACAGGGCTTGGGAGGGGACACTGAAGCTTTCTTT

d_gene: TRBD1
j_gene: TRBJ2-1
v_gene: TRBV11-2
abundance: -
len: 18
CDR3aa: CASRMTGFALNLYNEQFF
CDR3nt: TGTGCCAGCAGGATGACAGGGTTCGCTTTAAATCTCTACAATGAGCAGTTCTTC

d_gene: TRBD2
j_gene: TRBJ2-3
v_gene: TRBV7-6
abundance: -
len: 16
CDR3aa: CASSLLAGAASDTQYF
CDR3nt: TGTGCCAGCAGCCTCTTAGCGGGAGCCGCCTCCGATACGCAGTATTTT

d_gene: TRBD1
j_gene: TRBJ1-4
v_gene: TRBV4-1
abundance: -
len: 15
CDR3aa: CASGVPGTGNEKLFF
CDR3nt: TGCGCCAGCGGGGTCCCCGGGACAGGGAATGAAAAACTGTTTTTT

d_gene: -
j_gene: TRBJ1-1
v_gene: TRBV9
abundance: -
len: 15
CDR3aa: CASSVWETGNTEAFF
CDR3nt: TGTGCCAGCAGCGTGTGGGAAACCGGAAACACTGAAGCTTTCTTT

d_gene: -
j_gene: TRBJ2-7
v_gene: TRBV10-2
abundance: -
len: 12
CDR3aa: CASSVRPPEQYF
CDR3nt: TGCGCCAGCAGTGTCCGCCCCCCCGAGCAGTACTTC

d_gene: -
j_gene: TRBJ2-7
v_gene: TRBV15
abundance: -
len: 13
CDR3aa: CATSIREHYEQYF
CDR3nt: TGTGCCACCTCGATCAGGGAACACTACGAGCAGTACTTC

d_gene: TRBD1
j_gene: TRBJ1-2
v_gene: TRBV11-2
abundance: -
len: 16
CDR3aa: CASSLGPGTGVHGYTF
CDR3nt: TGTGCCAGCAGCTTAGGACCCGGGACAGGGGTCCATGGCTACACCTTC

d_gene: -
j_gene: TRBJ1-2
v_gene: TRBV6-1
abundance: -
len: 17
CDR3aa: CASSEELREAIRYGYTF
CDR3nt: TGTGCCAGCAGTGAAGAGTTGCGTGAGGCCATAAGGTATGGCTACACCTTC

d_gene: -
j_gene: TRBJ2-7
v_gene: TRBV27
abundance: -
len: 15
CDR3aa: CASSLWSGGGYEQYF
CDR3nt: TGTGCCAGCAGTTTATGGTCAGGGGGAGGCTACGAGCAGTACTTC

d_gene: TRBD1
j_gene: TRBJ2-3
v_gene: TRBV27
abundance: -
len: 11
CDR3aa: CATLQGDTQYF
CDR3nt: TGTGCCACATTACAGGGGGATACGCAGTATTTT

d_gene: -
j_gene: TRBJ2-2
v_gene: TRBV6-1
abundance: -
len: 16
CDR3aa: CASSEGSLGGPGELFF
CDR3nt: TGTGCCAGCAGTGAAGGGAGCCTAGGAGGTCCCGGGGAGCTGTTTTTT

d_gene: -
j_gene: TRBJ2-1
v_gene: TRBV7-2
abundance: -
len: 15
CDR3aa: CASSRRQVSYNEQFF
CDR3nt: TGTGCCAGCAGTAGGCGACAGGTTTCATACAATGAGCAGTTCTTC

d_gene: -
j_gene: TRBJ2-2
v_gene: TRBV14
abundance: -
len: 13
CDR3aa: CASSQADTGELFF
CDR3nt: TGTGCCAGCAGCCAAGCGGATACCGGGGAGCTGTTTTTT

d_gene: -
j_gene: TRBJ2-7
v_gene: TRBV6-1
abundance: -
len: 15
CDR3aa: CASSEVRSVSYEQYF
CDR3nt: TGTGCCAGCAGTGAAGTTCGGAGCGTCTCCTACGAGCAGTACTTC